Shown below are 17 T cell receptor beta chains from a single sample sequenced in a study of T cell repertoires in cytomegalovirus infection. Each CDR3 protein is one row after TCRdb ran MiXCR on the reads. The sample records 650,000 to 900,000 distinct CDR3 sequences, just under 30% being singletons. Their target antigens are unknown. Sequences were derived from cultured CD8+ T cells from PBMCs, sampled from culture after CMV antigen stimulation. These receptors came from a human donor in good health (CMV status not recorded). Some clones in this sample may be carry-over from other donors' samples.

This clonotype has more than one count but fewer than ten. CDR3 region: CASSLTGPPEAFF. The CDR3 nucleotides read TGTGCCAGCAGTTTAACAGGCCCCCCTGAAGCTTTCTTT. The genes are TRBV27 and TRBJ1-1; tentative D call: TRBD1 (5 bases). With 2 bases removed from V and 6 bases from J, the gap between germline ends came to 10 bases. The CDR3 is made up of 13 amino acids. Germline CDR1 and CDR2: MNHEY and SMNVEV (reference sequence).

In this sample, this clonotype turned up a few times. This chain connects TRBV6-2 or TRBV6-3 to TRBJ2-4; no definite D call. Germline values: CDR1 MNHEY, CDR2 SVGEGT. Trimming pared 4 bases from V and 3 bases from J, leaving 10 bases between. There are 14 residues in the CDR3. The CDR3 DNA is TGTGCCAGCAGTTTCCTAGACGGCAAAAACATTCAGTACTTC. It is translated as CASSFLDGKNIQYF.

The V gene is TRBV28, the J gene TRBJ2-7; weak D call: TRBD2 (6 bases). Germline CDR1 is MDHEN and CDR2 is SYDVKM. The CDR3 spans 14 residues. The CDR3, as DNA: TGTACCAGCAGTTTCGACGGGGGTGGCTACGAGCAGTACGTC. As protein: CTSSFDGGGYEQYV.

This clonotype was found a few times. This chain connects TRBV4-1 to TRBJ1-1, with 7 bases lining up with TRBD1. There are 15 residues in the CDR3. The V segment lost 4 bases and the J segment 1 base; nucleotides outside the gene matches: 6. The V gene's germline CDR1 is MGHRA and CDR2 YSYEKL. The CDR3 loop reads CASSLQGESNTEAFF. The CDR3 region has the DNA TGCGCCAGCAGCCTTCAGGGGGAATCGAACACTGAAGCTTTCTTT.

The J gene is TRBJ2-7, the V gene TRBV6-2 or TRBV6-3, with TRBD1 matching over 10 bases. With V trimmed by 3 bases and J by 5 bases, 10 bases remained unmatched. Germline lookup yields CDR1 MNHEY and CDR2 SVGEGT. The CDR3 extends over 16 amino acids. CDR3 sequence: CASSYSRDRGNHEQYV. The CDR3 bases are TGTGCCAGCAGTTATTCCCGGGACAGGGGTAACCACGAGCAGTACGTC.

The CDR3 sequence: CASSSTTGVTNEKLFF. The CDR3 region has the DNA TGTGCCAGCAGTTCAACTACAGGGGTGACTAATGAAAAACTGTTTTTT. V usage is TRBV7-9 and J usage is TRBJ1-4; 7 bases agree with TRBD1. Germline CDR1 reads SEHNR; CDR2 reads FQNEAQ (reference sequence). The trim removed 6 bases at V and 2 bases at J, leaving 9 bases unmatched. The CDR3 spans 16 residues.

The CDR3 DNA reads as TGTGCCAGCAGCCGGAGCGCGAGTTCCCACTTTGGTGAAGCTTTCTTT. Protein product: CASSRSASSHFGEAFF. The chain combines TRBV14 with TRBJ1-1; D remains unclear. Germline-derived CDR1 and CDR2 are SGHDN and FVKESK. V was clipped by 4 bases and J by 7 bases, with 22 bases between them. The CDR3 length is 16 residues.

This clonotype is a singleton in its sample. The chain has TRBV2 and TRBJ2-2; D is perhaps TRBD1 (6 bases). The germline V gene has CDR1 SNHLY and CDR2 FYNNEI. The CDR3 contains 18 residues. The V end lost 7 bases, the J end lost 0 bases, and 21 bases lay between the germline ends. The CDR3 region is CASTLHRGHLPNTGELFF. In nucleotides, the CDR3 is TGTGCCAGCACTCTCCATCGGGGACACCTACCGAACACCGGGGAGCTGTTTTTT.

Concerning this clonotype: The junction shows a germline mismatch at one end, possibly a read error. The V and J genes are TRBV6-5 and TRBJ2-2; 15 bases are shared with TRBD2. The CDR3 totals 18 residues. Germline CDR1 MNHEY, CDR2 SVGAGI. CDR3 amino acids: CANSRGLAGGLVTGELFF. CDR3 in DNA: TGTGCCAACAGTCGCGGACTAGCGGGGGGGCTGGTCACCGGGGAGCTGTTTTTT.

This clonotype was counted many times. The chain joins TRBV28 to TRBJ2-1, with 11 bases matching TRBD2. This CDR3 comprises 15 residues. CDR1 is MDHEN and CDR2 is SYDVKM in the germline V gene. J was trimmed by 7 bases and V by 3 bases; bases with no gene match: 5. CDR3 in amino acids: CASSFRLAGNNEQFF. For the CDR3, the DNA is TGTGCCAGCAGTTTTCGACTAGCGGGGAATAATGAGCAGTTCTTC.

The rearrangement uses TRBV6-1 and TRBJ2-7, with 9 bases identical to TRBD2. The V gene end was trimmed by 6 bases and the J gene end by 3 bases; junction bases not matched to a gene: 9. The length of the CDR3 is 15 residues. Germline lookup yields CDR1 MNHNS and CDR2 SASEGT. The CDR3 here is CASSPFSGGFYEQYF. The CDR3 coding sequence is TGTGCCAGCAGCCCATTTAGCGGGGGTTTCTACGAGCAGTACTTC.

The chain has TRBV7-6 and TRBJ2-1; 8 bases are a match to TRBD1. V was clipped by 4 bases and J by 10 bases; unmatched bases: 12. The CDR3 consists of 15 residues. From germline, CDR1 is SGHVS and CDR2 FNYEAQ. CDR3 coding DNA: TGTGCCAGCAGCTGGACCGACAGGGGAACAGAAGAGCAGTTCTTC. Translation gives CASSWTDRGTEEQFF.

The chain recombines TRBV27 with TRBJ2-1; unclear D gene. This CDR3 has 15 residues. V was shortened by 7 bases and J by 3 bases, with 16 bases between the two germline ends. CDR1 MNHEY and CDR2 SMNVEV come from the germline V gene (reference sequence). CDR3 DNA sequence: TGTGCCAGCACGAGGATTAGATATAGCTACAATGAGCAGTTCTTC. It codes for CASTRIRYSYNEQFF.

V gene TRBV19 combines with J gene TRBJ2-2; weak D call: TRBD1 (6 bases). Deletions cut 7 bases from V and 0 bases from J, with 12 bases between. The CDR3 loop spans 15 amino acids. Germline loops: CDR1 LNHDA, CDR2 SQIVND (reference sequence). CDR3 coding DNA: TGTGCCAGTATAGTCAGGGGCCCGAACACCGGGGAGCTGTTTTTT. It specifies CASIVRGPNTGELFF.

This clonotype has just a few counts. The gene calls are TRBV4-3 and TRBJ1-1; 7 bases fit TRBD1. V trimming: 3 bases; J trimming: 4 bases; junction bases outside the gene matches: 14. Germline V gene lookup returns CDR1 LGHNA and CDR2 YSLEER. The CDR3 has 17 residues. The CDR3 DNA reads as TGCGCCAGCAGCCAGACAGGGACGGCTGGTACGAGCACTGAAGCTTTCTTT. This codes for CASSQTGTAGTSTEAFF.

J is TRBJ1-6 and V is TRBV10-3; no firm D call. V shed 0 bases and J shed 8 bases, with 11 bases lying between them. Germline lookup yields CDR1 ENHRY and CDR2 SYGVKD. This CDR3 is built from 15 residues. CDR3 loop: CAISESAALDSPLHF. CDR3 coding DNA: TGTGCCATCAGTGAGTCTGCAGCATTGGATTCACCCCTCCACTTT.

The J gene is TRBJ2-1, the V gene TRBV10-3, with 10 bases matching TRBD2. The CDR3 is 13 amino acids. Germline V gene lookup returns CDR1 ENHRY and CDR2 SYGVKD. Trimming took 10 bases from V and 4 from J; bases not matched to a gene: 4. The CDR3 protein is CATGLAEYNEQFF. The DNA for the CDR3 is TGTGCCACCGGACTAGCGGAATACAATGAGCAGTTCTTC.